Presented here are 18 T cell receptor beta chains from one specimen sequenced in a study of early T cells in non-severe SARS-CoV-2 infection. A single record per CDR3 protein comes from TCRdb applying MiXCR to the 5' RACE reads. The repertoire holds 85,000 to 90,000 distinct CDR3 sequences, over 13% seen once, with 5.5% to 8% in the top ten. Sequenced sample: whole blood. The source of these receptors is an adult who was a healthcare worker with PCR-confirmed SARS-CoV-2 infection or an uninfected control (not recorded which).

This clonotype was seen only a few times. V usage is TRBV6-1 and J usage is TRBJ1-5, with D maybe TRBD1 (5 bases). This CDR3 is 13 amino acids long. The V gene lost 6 bases and the J gene lost 4 bases, with 10 bases spanning the gap. CDR1 is MNHNS, CDR2 SASEGT, per germline. In DNA, the CDR3 is TGTGCCAGCAGCTCACAGGTTAATCAGCCCCAGCATTTT. It is translated as CASSSQVNQPQHF.

This clonotype was observed many times. This rearrangement joins TRBV28 to TRBJ1-5, with D perhaps matching TRBD1 (5 bases). This CDR3 is 12 amino acids long. The V and J ends lost 4 bases and 12 bases respectively, with 13 bases between them. Germline loops: CDR1 MDHEN, CDR2 SYDVKM. The CDR3: CASSSIGGIQHF. The CDR3 nucleotides read TGTGCCAGCAGTTCGATCGGGGGGATCCAGCATTTT.

Comment on this clonotype: Being one base from a much bigger clone, this may be a read error. The V and J genes are TRBV7-7 and TRBJ2-1; D remains unclear. CDR1 and CDR2 from the germline V gene are SSHAT and FNYEAQ (reference sequence). V was cut by 5 bases and J by 6 bases, with 17 bases left in between. The CDR3 extends over 15 amino acids. The CDR3 DNA reads TGTGCCAGCAGCCCCCAGGCCCAGCGAGGCAATGAGCAGTTCTTC. Protein sequence: CASSPQAQRGNEQFF. The full variable domain, rest sourced from reference TRBV7-7 and TRBJ2-1, is GAGVSQSPRYKVTKRGQDVTLRCDPISSHATLYWYQQALGQGPEFLTYFNYEAQPDKSGLPSDRFSAERPEGSISTLTIQRTEQRDSAMYRCASSPQAQRGNEQFFGPGTRLTVL.

This clonotype has a handful of counts. The chain recombines TRBV4-2 with TRBJ2-1, with D unresolved. Looked up from germline, CDR1 is LGHNA and CDR2 is YNFKEQ. The CDR3 is made up of 12 amino acids. Trimming took 1 base from V and 7 from J, leaving 5 bases between them. In nucleotides, the CDR3 is TGTGCCAGCAGCCAAGTGAGGAATGAGCAGTTCTTC. It yields the protein CASSQVRNEQFF.

Many counts were recorded for this clonotype. V gene TRBV7-9 combines with J gene TRBJ2-7; 7 bases are a match to TRBD1. Germline CDR1 reads SEHNR; CDR2 reads FQNEAQ (reference sequence). The CDR3 extends over 15 amino acids. J lost 6 bases, V lost 0 bases, and 8 bases had no gene match. CDR3 nucleotides: TGTGCCAGCAGCTTAGCTAGACAGGGACGGGGCGAGCAGTACTTC. It yields the protein CASSLARQGRGEQYF.

This chain links TRBV5-1 with TRBJ2-4; no definite D call. The V and J ends lost 0 bases and 8 bases respectively, with 9 bases between them. Germline V CDR1 and CDR2: SGHRS, YFSETQ. This CDR3 contains 13 residues. DNA of the CDR3: TGCGCCAGCAGCTTGGATCTCCAAGACATTCAGTACTTC. Protein product: CASSLDLQDIQYF.

This clonotype was seen only a few times. The J gene is TRBJ1-2, the V gene TRBV12-3 or TRBV12-4; 7 bases match TRBD1. The CDR3 is 13 residues long. Trimming cost V 5 bases and J 4 bases; bases outside gene matches: 4. In DNA form, the CDR3 reads TGTGCCAGCAGTGACAGGGTCCCCTATGGCTACACCTTC. This translates into CASSDRVPYGYTF.

This clonotype was counted only a few times. The genes are TRBV6-5 and TRBJ1-3; no clear D. CDR3 size: 15 residues. The V end was cut by 6 bases, the J end by 0 bases, with 12 bases between. Germline lookup yields CDR1 MNHEY and CDR2 SVGAGI. The DNA for the CDR3 is TGTGCCAGCAGCCAACGACGGACCTCTGGAAACACCATATATTTT. Translating it yields CASSQRRTSGNTIYF.

This clonotype was detected only a few times. The chain links TRBV19 to TRBJ1-5, with D unclear. This CDR3 is built from 15 residues. Germline CDR1 is LNHDA and CDR2 is SQIVND (reference sequence). V was shortened by 1 base and J by 9 bases, with 16 bases between the two germline ends. DNA of the CDR3: TGTGCCAGTAGTATAGGGGCGGCCCTCCCGGGGCCCCAGCATTTT. Protein: CASSIGAALPGPQHF. The full variable domain, in which reference TRBV19 and TRBJ1-5 provide the parts outside the CDR3, is DGGITQSPKYLFRKEGQNVTLSCEQNLNHDAMYWYRQDPGQGLRLIYYSQIVNDFQKGDIAEGYSVSREKKESFPLTVTSAQKNPTAFYLCASSIGAALPGPQHFGDGTRLSIL.

This clonotype occurred many times. J is TRBJ1-1 and V is TRBV7-6; D is undetermined. V was shortened by 1 base and J by 4 bases, with 13 bases between the two germline ends. Germline values: CDR1 SGHVS, CDR2 FNYEAQ. The CDR3 has 15 residues. CDR3 loop: CASSLGGHTGTEAFF. The CDR3 nucleotides are TGTGCCAGCAGCTTAGGAGGGCATACCGGCACTGAAGCTTTCTTT.

This clonotype was found a few times. The rearrangement links TRBV29-1 to TRBJ1-2, with TRBD1 as a possible D gene (5 bases). The CDR3 is made up of 12 amino acids. Germline loops: CDR1 SQVTM, CDR2 ANQGSEA. V was shortened by 2 bases and J by 4 bases, with 8 bases between the two germline ends. CDR3 residues: CSVEPGGYGYTF. The CDR3 coding sequence is TGCAGCGTTGAACCGGGGGGCTATGGCTACACCTTC.

This clonotype was seen only a few times. The genes are TRBV6-6 and TRBJ2-7, with 8 bases identical to TRBD1. The V gene end was trimmed by 5 bases and the J gene end by 5 bases; junction bases not matched to a gene: 8. The CDR3 covers 14 residues. From germline, CDR1 is MNHNY and CDR2 SVGAGI (reference sequence). CDR3 sequence: CASSTGQGNNEQYF. In DNA, the CDR3 is TGTGCCAGCAGTACCGGACAGGGTAACAACGAGCAGTACTTC.

This clonotype was observed a handful of times. The rearrangement uses TRBV9 and TRBJ1-3; TRBD1 aligns across 10 bases. Trimming removed 2 bases from V and 4 bases from J; junction bases left unmatched: 3. The CDR3 runs 15 residues. Germline-derived CDR1 and CDR2 are SGDLS and YYNGEE. CDR3 sequence: CASSVDRGLGNTIYF. The CDR3 nucleotides read TGTGCCAGCAGCGTTGACAGGGGGCTAGGAAACACCATATATTTT.

This clonotype was counted a few times. This chain links TRBV6-6 with TRBJ2-1, with 12 bases that match TRBD2. With V trimmed by 8 bases and J by 4 bases, 3 bases remained unmatched. Germline assignment: CDR1 MNHNY and CDR2 SVGAGI (reference sequence). CDR3 length: 14 amino acids. The CDR3 is CASSGTSGYNEQFF. The CDR3, as DNA: TGTGCCAGCTCCGGGACTAGCGGGTACAATGAGCAGTTCTTC.

This clonotype was seen more than once but under ten times. The V call is TRBV9, the J call TRBJ2-6; D not certain. V lost 7 bases and J lost 1, with 9 bases in between. Germline CDR1 SGDLS, CDR2 YYNGEE. The CDR3 is made up of 14 amino acids. CDR3 sequence reads: CASGLRSGANVLTF. CDR3 coding DNA: TGTGCCAGCGGCCTAAGGTCTGGGGCCAACGTCCTGACTTTC. The variable domain in full, completed from reference TRBV9 and TRBJ2-6, reads DSGVTQTPKHLITATGQRVTLRCSPRSGDLSVYWYQQSLDQGLQFLIQYYNGEERAKGNILERFSAQQFPDLHSELNLSSLELGDSALYFCASGLRSGANVLTFGAGSRLTVL.

This clonotype has more than one count but fewer than ten. This rearrangement joins TRBV7-3 to TRBJ2-7; 7 bases are a match to TRBD1. CDR3 size: 15 residues. J was trimmed by 7 bases and V by 5 bases; bases with no gene match: 14. The germline CDR1 and CDR2 sequences are SGHTA and FQGTGA. This CDR3 is CASSLTGSNLKEQYF. In nucleotides, the CDR3 is TGTGCCAGCAGCCTGACAGGGAGTAACCTAAAAGAGCAGTACTTC.

V and J are TRBV29-1 and TRBJ2-1; 9 bases line up with TRBD2. The germline V gene encodes CDR1 SQVTM and CDR2 ANQGSEA. CDR3 length: 15 amino acids. V was pared by 6 bases and J by 7 bases, with 13 bases of the junction left unmatched. The CDR3 region is CSVLGPAGGVNEQFF. The CDR3 region has the DNA TGCAGCGTGTTAGGTCCAGCGGGAGGTGTTAATGAGCAGTTCTTC.

This clonotype was recorded at least ten times. This chain uses TRBV20-1 with TRBJ1-5, with 9 bases fitting TRBD1. The CDR3 totals 17 residues. The germline gives CDR1 DFQATT, CDR2 SNEGSKA (reference sequence). V dropped 2 bases and J dropped 5; count of bases not matched to a gene: 13. CDR3 nucleotide sequence: TGCAGTGCTAGACCTGGACAGGGGAGCCGGAGGCATCAGCCCCAGCATTTT. Protein product: CSARPGQGSRRHQPQHF.